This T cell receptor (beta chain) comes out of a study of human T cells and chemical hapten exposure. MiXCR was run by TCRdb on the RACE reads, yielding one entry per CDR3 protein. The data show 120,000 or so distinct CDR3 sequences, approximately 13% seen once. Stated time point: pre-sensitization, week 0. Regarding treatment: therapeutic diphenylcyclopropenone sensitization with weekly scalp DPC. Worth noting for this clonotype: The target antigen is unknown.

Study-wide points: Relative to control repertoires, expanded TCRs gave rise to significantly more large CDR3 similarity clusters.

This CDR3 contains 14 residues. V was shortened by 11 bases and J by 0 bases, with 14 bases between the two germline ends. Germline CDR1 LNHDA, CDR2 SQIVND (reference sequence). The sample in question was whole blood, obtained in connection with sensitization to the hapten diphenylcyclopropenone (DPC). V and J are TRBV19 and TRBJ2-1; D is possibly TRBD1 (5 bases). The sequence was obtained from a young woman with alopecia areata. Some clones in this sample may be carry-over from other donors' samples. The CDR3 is CASEGVSSYNEQFF. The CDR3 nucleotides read TGTGCCTCTGAAGGGGTCAGCTCCTACAATGAGCAGTTCTTC.